The present entry profiles one TCR beta chain with its context. The antigen it recognizes is unknown. No quality values exist for individual bases; no much larger clone is one base distant. This entry comes from a study of T cell responses to AZD1222 COVID-19 vaccine (dated by TCRdb to the early 2020s). Describing the broader study: TCR sequencing covered about 230 trial participants: about 210 given two doses of AZD1222 and 26 given two doses of MenACWY control vaccine. Trial participants were enrolled into age subgroups of 18-55, 56-69 and 70-plus years, which contained about 150, 28 and 57 TCR-sequenced participants, respectively. The full study reports these points: Conclusions about previously exposed vaccinees are limited, since just five or six AZD1222 recipients were seropositive for SARS-CoV-2 at baseline. After two AZD1222 doses, both the breadth and the depth of spike-specific TCRs were significantly higher than at day 0 and than in MenACWY recipients. Epitopes outside the regions mutated in the B.1.351 and B.1.1.7 variants were reportedly recognized by nearly half of the unique spike-specific TCRs. In the small 56-69-year group, the increase in depth fell short of significance, most likely because of low power. The whole spike protein was spanned by vaccine-associated CD4 TCRs, and dominant responses were seen in regions 160-218 and 743-854. Because no samples from the day 14 peak response were available, repertoires could be characterized only after the peak T cell response. Participants were mostly white British, with more females than males. The authors suggested clonal diversity may have been underestimated.

Taken from the germline V gene, the CDR1 and CDR2 loops are MDHEN and SYDVKM. Trimming removed 2 bases from V and 16 bases from J; the gene matches leave 9 bases unexplained. The CDR3 runs 14 residues from the cysteine to the phenylalanine. Solely the CDR3 DNA is kept, with 42 bases framed from the first base. Reading the label with the study, this specimen's time point is: about 28 days (+/-7) after the second vaccine dose. AZD1222 recipients with second doses at about 4 weeks or about 12 weeks were pooled, because spike-specific TCR depth and breadth did not differ between schedules. The vaccinee samples were drawn from two UK trials, COV001 and COV002, one of which was a single-blind randomized controlled phase 2/3 trial testing AZD1222 (ChAdOx1 nCoV-19) in healthy adults. For TCRbeta chain sequencing, PBMC samples from trial participants were taken at day 0 and at day 28 after the second dose.

The CDR3 regions of human TCRbeta chains were analyzed by immunosequencing. The source study handled its data this way. Repertoire TCRs were checked for matches against a reference library of SARS-CoV-2-specific TCRs that had been generated using the MIRA antigen-specificity platform. Breadth was defined as the fraction of unique TCRs that were SARS-CoV-2-associated, and depth was defined as the fraction of total T cells that were SARS-CoV-2-associated. Using the MIRA data, every spike-specific TCR was mapped to the spike region that the TCR reacted to and assigned to either a CD4 or a CD8 class. Log10-transformed breadth and depth values were compared by one-way ANOVA with Sidak's multiple comparisons tests. TCRdb limited this immuneACCESS table to in-frame rearrangements with V and J called. A share of clones is missing; checked studies link under half to unresolved V genes, and the rest is unexplained. V and J calls and clone size are those listed in that table; D and trimming were worked out from the DNA. The sample table shows 100,000 to 150,000 clones, and approximately 85% are seen once. The ten top clones hold roughly 4.4% of the sample.

The input for sequencing was peripheral blood, taken 28 days after the second AZD1222 dose. The chain joins TRBV28 to TRBJ2-1; the central 12 bases match TRBD1. This TCR was sampled from an adult who received the AZD1222 COVID-19 vaccine. The CDR3 reads CASSLAGQGASYFF. The DNA is TGTGCCAGCAGTTTAGCGGGACAGGGGGCGTCTTATTTCTTC.